Sequencing of this T cell receptor (beta chain) was carried out in a study of blood T cell repertoires in COVID-19. Study details: The samples span acute and convalescent COVID-19 from the United States, Italy and Spain. T cells, B-cell-depleted T cells, or PBMCs supplied cDNA or gDNA.

V lost 10 bases and J 7 bases, leaving 17 bases between the germline ends. Germline V gene data show CDR1 as WNHNN and CDR2 as SYGVQD (reference sequence). The CDR3 runs 13 residues. In the study's own analysis: Estimates of nucleated cell counts were drawn from the amplification of reference gene primers. The data were produced by immunoSEQ multiplex PCR, yet TCRdb's version contains in-frame clones alone and is incomplete. V, J and clone size are taken as reported in that table, and D and trimming were inferred from the DNA itself. The table shows approximately 210,000 clones, with roughly 90% occurring only once.

The chain has TRBV10-1 and TRBJ2-1; possibly TRBD2 for D (6 bases). Sample: peripheral blood. This sequence originates from a woman aged 70-85 years with acute or convalescent COVID-19. The CDR3 DNA is TGCGCCACCACCCCCGGGGGAACGAATGAGCAGTTCTTC. This translates into CATTPGGTNEQFF.